These 32 T cell receptor beta chains originate from one sample sequenced in a study of T cells after yellow fever vaccination. TCRdb re-analysed the 5' RACE reads in MiXCR, keeping a single row per CDR3 protein. Of 200,000 or so distinct CDR3 sequences listed, around 6.7% are singletons. Sample: CD4+ T cells sorted from PBMCs, taken on the day of the yellow fever booster vaccination. The receptors were gathered from a man younger than 40 who received the YFV17D yellow fever vaccine.

This clonotype has ten or more counts. The V gene is TRBV5-1, the J gene TRBJ2-7; TRBD2 matches 13 bases. With 0 bases clipped from V and 0 bases from J, the junction kept 9 bases outside the gene matches. Germline CDR1 reads SGHRS; CDR2 reads YFSETQ. This CDR3 spans 19 amino acids. CDR3 region: CASSLAKMTSGRSSYEQYF. CDR3 sequence (DNA): TGCGCCAGCAGCTTGGCCAAGATGACTAGCGGGAGGAGCTCCTACGAGCAGTACTTC.

This clonotype was observed many times. V gene TRBV20-1 combines with J gene TRBJ1-4, with 7 bases identical to TRBD1. The CDR3 has 15 amino acids. The V gene end was trimmed by 6 bases and the J gene end by 5 bases; junction bases not matched to a gene: 12. The germline gives CDR1 DFQATT, CDR2 SNEGSKA (reference sequence). As DNA, the CDR3 is TGCAGTGCAAACCCCGGGACAGACGTAAATGAAAAACTGTTTTTT. Its translation: CSANPGTDVNEKLFF.

The chain combines TRBV5-1 with TRBJ2-7; TRBD1 or TRBD2 may be the D gene (5 bases each). The germline CDR1 and CDR2 sequences are SGHRS and YFSETQ. The CDR3 runs to 14 residues. V dropped 4 bases and J dropped 7 bases, with 18 bases sitting between them. DNA of the CDR3: TGCGCCAGCAGCCCGGGACCTCAGGAGTCGGAGCAGTACTTC. Translating it yields CASSPGPQESEQYF.

CDR3 DNA: TGTGCCGCGGGCCCCGAGGCCGAGCAGTACTTC. This codes for CAAGPEAEQYF. The chain is built from TRBV10-3 and TRBJ2-7, with TRBD2 as a possible D gene (5 bases). CDR1 is ENHRY and CDR2 is SYGVKD in the germline V gene. CDR3 length: 11 residues. The V end was cut by 11 bases, the J end by 6 bases, with 14 bases between.

This clonotype showed up many times. This chain connects TRBV28 to TRBJ2-7; 11 positions agree with TRBD1. Per germline, CDR1 MDHEN and CDR2 SYDVKM. V lost 9 bases to trimming and J lost 3 bases; unmatched junction nucleotides: 10. CDR3 size: 15 residues. The CDR3 sequence is CASKLPGQGGYEQYF. CDR3 nucleotide sequence: TGTGCCAGTAAACTCCCGGGACAGGGGGGCTACGAGCAGTACTTC.

Only a few counts were recorded for this clonotype. This chain uses TRBV28 with TRBJ2-6; 9 nucleotides match TRBD1. V lost 4 bases to trimming and J lost 0 bases; unmatched junction nucleotides: 4. Germline V lookup: CDR1 MDHEN, CDR2 SYDVKM. The CDR3 is 17 amino acids. DNA for the CDR3: TGTGCCAGCAGTTGGACAGGGGAACCCTCTGGGGCCAACGTCCTGACTTTC. It encodes CASSWTGEPSGANVLTF.

Many counts were recorded for this clonotype. The chain employs TRBV5-1 and TRBJ2-3, with 11 bases aligning to TRBD2. V lost 0 bases and J lost 4; bases outside the gene matches: 1. This CDR3 is 15 amino acids long. The germline V gene encodes CDR1 SGHRS and CDR2 YFSETQ. The DNA of the CDR3 is TGCGCCAGCAGCTTGGAACTAGCGGGAGCAGATACGCAGTATTTT. Encoded protein: CASSLELAGADTQYF.

The chain carries TRBV7-2 and TRBJ1-2, with D uncertain. Germline V CDR1 and CDR2: SGHTA, FQGNSA. The V end lost 2 bases, the J end lost 5 bases, and 12 bases lay between the germline ends. The CDR3 has 14 amino acids. The CDR3 region is CASSLTLTAYGYTF. CDR3 nucleotides: TGTGCCAGCAGCTTAACCCTGACGGCTTATGGCTACACCTTC.

Many counts were recorded for this clonotype. The chain carries TRBV12-3 or TRBV12-4 and TRBJ2-7; D may be TRBD1 (5 bases). The CDR3 has 14 amino acids. Between the trimmed V and J ends, which lost 4 bases and 2 bases, there was a span of 12 bases. The CDR3 DNA reads TGTGCCAGCAGTTCGGAAAGGGGCACCTACGAGCAGTACTTC. It yields the protein CASSSERGTYEQYF.

This clonotype was seen a handful of times. This chain connects TRBV3-1 to TRBJ1-4, with D possibly TRBD1 on 6 matching bases. The CDR3 extends over 19 amino acids. V lost 0 bases and J lost 0, with 17 bases in between. Germline V gene lookup returns CDR1 LGHDT and CDR2 YNNKEL (reference sequence). CDR3 amino acids: CASSQDPRGPGATNEKLFF. CDR3 coding DNA: TGTGCCAGCAGCCAAGATCCTAGAGGACCAGGGGCAACTAATGAAAAACTGTTTTTT.

This clonotype was picked up many times. The rearrangement joins TRBV10-3 to TRBJ2-7, with TRBD2 matching 7 bases. Losses at the gene ends were 6 bases for V and 0 bases for J; bases not matched to a gene: 5. CDR1 ENHRY and CDR2 SYGVKD come from the germline V gene. CDR3 length: 14 residues. The CDR3 DNA reads as TGTGCCATCAGGGATACTAGCGCCTCCTACGAGCAGTACTTC. Its translation is CAIRDTSASYEQYF.

The CDR3 sequence is CASSPSFVGNSNQPQHF. As DNA, the CDR3 is TGTGCCAGCTCACCGTCCTTCGTGGGAAATAGCAATCAGCCCCAGCATTTT. The chain uses TRBV18 and TRBJ1-5; D not certain. Germline-derived CDR1 and CDR2 are KGHSH and LQKENI. Trimming left V 3 bases short and J 0 bases short, with 15 bases between. The CDR3 is 17 amino acids. The full variable domain, in which reference TRBV18 and TRBJ1-5 provide the parts outside the CDR3, is NAGVMQNPRHLVRRRGQEARLRCSPMKGHSHVYWYRQLPEEGLKFMVYLQKENIIDESGMPKERFSAEFPKEGPSILRIQQVVRGDSAAYFCASSPSFVGNSNQPQHFGDGTRLSIL.

The chain uses TRBV19 and TRBJ2-1; tentatively, D is TRBD2 (6 bases). Germline loops: CDR1 LNHDA, CDR2 SQIVND (reference sequence). The CDR3 loop spans 13 amino acids. V was pared by 4 bases and J by 10 bases, with 14 bases between. CDR3 bases: TGTGCCAGTAGTAGCCTAGCGACGAGCGAGCAGTTCTTC. This sequence encodes CASSSLATSEQFF.

This clonotype came up many times. The J gene is TRBJ2-1, the V gene TRBV20-1; 8 bases are a match to TRBD2. This CDR3 comprises 18 residues. After removal of 6 bases from V and 12 bases from J, the junction contained 28 bases not matched to a gene. The germline V gene encodes CDR1 DFQATT and CDR2 SNEGSKA (reference sequence). The CDR3 sequence: CSASGRQGLAGSIGRQFF. The CDR3 DNA sequence: TGCAGTGCGAGTGGGAGGCAGGGTTTAGCGGGATCGATTGGCAGGCAGTTCTTC.

The chain employs TRBV5-1 and TRBJ2-1; 9 bases are a match to TRBD2. Germline CDR1 SGHRS, CDR2 YFSETQ. The junction had 8 bases not matched to a gene; V was cut back by 3 bases and J by 7 bases. The CDR3 has 15 amino acids. The CDR3 spells CASSSVAGGGNEQFF. In nucleotides, the CDR3 is TGCGCCAGCAGCTCTGTTGCGGGAGGGGGGAATGAGCAGTTCTTC.

This clonotype was observed a few times. Relative to the germline gene, one junction end is altered; a read error may explain this. The chain is built from TRBV7-7 and TRBJ2-5; the match to TRBD2 covers 7 bases. Germline values: CDR1 SSHAT, CDR2 FNYEAQ (reference sequence). The CDR3 sequence is 15 residues long. The CDR3 reads CASSSSAGNQETQYF. The CDR3 DNA reads as TGTGCTAGCAGCTCCTCAGCGGGAAACCAGGAGACCCAGTACTTC. Drawing the rest from reference TRBV7-7 and TRBJ2-5, the complete variable domain is GAGVSQSPRYKVTKRGQDVTLRCDPISSHATLYWYQQALGQGPEFLTYFNYEAQPDKSGLPSDRFSAERPEGSISTLTIQRTEQRDSAMYRCASSSSAGNQETQYFGPGTRLLVL.

The chain has TRBV7-2 and TRBJ2-1; D remains unclear. Germline V lookup: CDR1 SGHTA, CDR2 FQGNSA. The CDR3 runs 13 residues. Trimming removed 1 base at V and 7 bases at J, with 8 bases between. The CDR3 spells CASSLDPLNEQFF. CDR3 in DNA: TGTGCCAGCAGCTTAGATCCCCTTAATGAGCAGTTCTTC.

The rearrangement uses TRBV30 and TRBJ1-5, with a weak D call TRBD1 (5 bases). CDR1 and CDR2 (germline): GTSNPN, SVGIG (reference sequence). V was cut by 3 bases and J by 5 bases, with 14 bases left in between. This CDR3 has 14 amino acids. CDR3: CAWSKGEVYQPQHF. CDR3 bases: TGTGCCTGGAGCAAAGGGGAGGTTTATCAGCCCCAGCATTTT.

This clonotype appeared many times. The genes are TRBV5-8 and TRBJ2-7; 10 nucleotides line up with TRBD1. Germline V gene sequence: CDR1 SGHTS, CDR2 YDEGEE. The junction had 9 bases not matched to a gene; V was cut back by 6 bases and J by 3 bases. This CDR3 has 15 residues. DNA of the CDR3: TGTGCCAGCACACTGACCGGGACAGGGGTCTACGAGCAGTACTTC. It encodes CASTLTGTGVYEQYF.

In its sample, this clonotype was seen a few times. V gene TRBV28 combines with J gene TRBJ1-2, with D perhaps TRBD1 (5 bases). The CDR3 has 14 residues. Trimming left V 4 bases short and J 8 bases short, with 17 bases between. Looked up from germline, CDR1 is MDHEN and CDR2 is SYDVKM. The CDR3 loop is CASSSGTLPGGYTF. CDR3 in DNA: TGTGCCAGCAGTTCTGGGACTCTTCCGGGGGGCTACACCTTC.

This clonotype was detected only a few times. As DNA, the CDR3 is TGTGCCAGCAGCCAAGGCCTAGCGGTCAACTCCTACAATGAGCAGTTCTTC. Encoded protein: CASSQGLAVNSYNEQFF. The genes are TRBV3-1 and TRBJ2-1, with 7 bases identical to TRBD2. The CDR3 runs to 17 residues. CDR1 and CDR2 (germline): LGHDT, YNNKEL (reference sequence). V trimming: 1 base; J trimming: 0 bases; junction bases outside the gene matches: 6.

V gene TRBV6-1 combines with J gene TRBJ2-6, with 8 bases fitting TRBD1. With V trimmed by 7 bases and J by 1 base, 3 bases remained unmatched. The CDR3 loop spans 15 amino acids. CDR1 is MNHNS, CDR2 SASEGT, per germline. The chain's CDR3 is CASTQGASGANVLTF. The CDR3 nucleotides read TGTGCCAGCACGCAGGGGGCATCTGGGGCCAACGTCCTGACTTTC.

This clonotype was counted at least ten times. This chain connects TRBV28 to TRBJ2-3; D is possibly TRBD2 (6 bases). Germline V gene lookup returns CDR1 MDHEN and CDR2 SYDVKM. With 9 bases removed from V and 5 bases from J, the gap between germline ends came to 12 bases. The CDR3 covers 12 residues. The CDR3 DNA sequence: TGTGCCAGTCGGTGGGGGGAAGATACGCAGTATTTT. Its protein is CASRWGEDTQYF.

This clonotype showed up many times. The V gene is TRBV20-1, the J gene TRBJ2-3; TRBD2 matches at 12 bases. The CDR3 sequence is 16 residues long. V lost 5 bases and J lost 7; bases outside the gene matches: 13. Germline CDR1 is DFQATT and CDR2 is SNEGSKA (reference sequence). The CDR3 coding sequence is TGCAGTGCTCAACCCCGGACTAGCGGGATCCGGAATACGCAGTATTTT. Its translation is CSAQPRTSGIRNTQYF.

Ten or more counts support this clonotype. The rearrangement uses TRBV7-8 and TRBJ1-1; TRBD1 matches at 12 bases. CDR1 SGHVS and CDR2 FQNEAQ come from the germline V gene. The CDR3 contains 20 residues. Trimming removed 1 base from V and 3 bases from J; junction bases left unmatched: 15. The DNA for the CDR3 is TGTGCCAGCAGCTTAGGGGGGACAGGGGGCTCCCTCCGCAGCTACACTGAAGCTTTCTTT. Translation: CASSLGGTGGSLRSYTEAFF. The full variable domain, rest sourced from reference TRBV7-8 and TRBJ1-1, is GAGVSQSPRYKVAKRGQDVALRCDPISGHVSLFWYQQALGQGPEFLTYFQNEAQLDKSGLPSDRFFAERPEGSVSTLKIQRTQQEDSAVYLCASSLGGTGGSLRSYTEAFFGQGTRLTVV.

The genes are TRBV20-1 and TRBJ1-1, with D possibly TRBD1 on 5 matching bases. Trimming left V 2 bases short and J 0 bases short, with 13 bases between. This CDR3 has 15 amino acids. Germline CDR1 reads DFQATT; CDR2 reads SNEGSKA (reference sequence). CDR3 region: CSARTLGRMNTEAFF. CDR3 nucleotides: TGCAGTGCTAGAACCTTGGGACGGATGAACACTGAAGCTTTCTTT.

V gene TRBV5-1 combines with J gene TRBJ2-1; 9 nucleotides match TRBD2. The CDR3 covers 15 residues. Looked up from germline, CDR1 is SGHRS and CDR2 is YFSETQ. After removal of 0 bases from V and 9 bases from J, the junction contained 7 bases not matched to a gene. CDR3 bases: TGCGCCAGCAGCTTGGGTAGCGGGAGTCCTCGTGAGCAGTTCTTC. Translating gives CASSLGSGSPREQFF.

The chain carries TRBV6-5 and TRBJ2-1; D possibly uses TRBD1 or TRBD2 (6 bases each). Germline V lookup: CDR1 MNHEY, CDR2 SVGAGI. Trimming took 2 bases from V and 0 from J, leaving 11 bases between them. CDR3 length: 16 residues. In DNA form, the CDR3 reads TGTGCCAGCAGTTACATAGGGGGGAGCTCCTACAATGAGCAGTTCTTC. Encoded protein: CASSYIGGSSYNEQFF.

The J gene is TRBJ2-7, the V gene TRBV20-1; unclear D gene. Trimming removed 5 bases at V and 5 bases at J, with 13 bases between. CDR1 DFQATT and CDR2 SNEGSKA come from the germline V gene (reference sequence). This CDR3 has 12 residues. The chain's CDR3 is CSAEDPLHEQYF. In nucleotides, the CDR3 is TGCAGTGCTGAGGACCCCCTGCACGAGCAGTACTTC.

This clonotype was seen ten or more times. CDR3 in DNA: TGTGCCACCAGCAGAGATCAGGGACTAGCGGGAGAGACCAAAAACATTCAGTACTTC. It is translated as CATSRDQGLAGETKNIQYF. The rearrangement links TRBV15 to TRBJ2-4, with 14 nucleotides matching TRBD2. Germline lookup yields CDR1 LNHNV and CDR2 YYDKDF (reference sequence). Trimming cost V 0 bases and J 2 bases; bases outside gene matches: 6. The CDR3 covers 19 residues.

This clonotype was seen only a few times. This sequence joins TRBV25-1 and TRBJ2-7; D might be TRBD1 (6 bases). Deletions cut 7 bases from V and 0 bases from J, with 10 bases between. CDR3 length: 13 amino acids. Germline CDR1 MGHDK, CDR2 SYGVNS. The CDR3: CASTGQLSYEQYF. CDR3 nucleotides: TGTGCCAGCACAGGACAGCTCTCCTACGAGCAGTACTTC.

This clonotype occurred a few times. The chain employs TRBV6-2 or TRBV6-3 and TRBJ2-4; D is possibly TRBD2 (5 bases). Germline values: CDR1 MNHEY, CDR2 SVGEGT. The CDR3 has 18 residues. V was clipped by 2 bases and J by 0 bases, with 17 bases between them. The CDR3: CASSYPPLRALAKNIQYF. CDR3 coding DNA: TGTGCCAGCAGTTACCCCCCTTTGCGGGCCTTAGCCAAAAACATTCAGTACTTC.